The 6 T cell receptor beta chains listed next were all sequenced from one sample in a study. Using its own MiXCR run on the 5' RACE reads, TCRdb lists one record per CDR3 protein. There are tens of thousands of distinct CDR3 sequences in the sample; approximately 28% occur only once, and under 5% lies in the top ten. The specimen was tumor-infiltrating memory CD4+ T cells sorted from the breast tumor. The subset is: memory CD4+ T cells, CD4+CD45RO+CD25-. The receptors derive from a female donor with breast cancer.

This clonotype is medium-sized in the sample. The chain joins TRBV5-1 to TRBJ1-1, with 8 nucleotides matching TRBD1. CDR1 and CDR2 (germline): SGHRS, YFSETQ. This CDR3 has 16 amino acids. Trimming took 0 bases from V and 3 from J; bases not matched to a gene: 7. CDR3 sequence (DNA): TGCGCCAGCAGCTTGGTTCAGGGGGCGGAGGACACTGAAGCTTTCTTT. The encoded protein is CASSLVQGAEDTEAFF.

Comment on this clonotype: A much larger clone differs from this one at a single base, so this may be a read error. The CDR3 nucleotides read TGCAGTACTAGAGCCGAATCAGTTTCTCGCTATGGCTACACCTTC. Its protein is CSTRAESVSRYGYTF. The chain couples TRBV20-1 to TRBJ1-2; D remains ambiguous. The CDR3 covers 15 residues. CDR1 is DFQATT, CDR2 SNEGSKA, per germline (reference sequence).

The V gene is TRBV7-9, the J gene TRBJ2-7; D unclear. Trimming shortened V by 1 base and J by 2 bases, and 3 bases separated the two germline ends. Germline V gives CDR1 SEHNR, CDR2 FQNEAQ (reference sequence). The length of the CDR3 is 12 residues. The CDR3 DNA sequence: TGTGCCAGCAGCTTAGGAGCCTACGAGCAGTACTTC. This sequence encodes CASSLGAYEQYF.

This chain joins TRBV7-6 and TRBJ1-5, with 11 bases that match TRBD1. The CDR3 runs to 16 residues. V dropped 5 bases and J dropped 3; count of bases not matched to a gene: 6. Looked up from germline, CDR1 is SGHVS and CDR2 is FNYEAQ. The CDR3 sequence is CASSRGQGANNQPQHF. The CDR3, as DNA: TGTGCCAGCAGCCGAGGACAGGGGGCGAACAATCAGCCCCAGCATTTT.

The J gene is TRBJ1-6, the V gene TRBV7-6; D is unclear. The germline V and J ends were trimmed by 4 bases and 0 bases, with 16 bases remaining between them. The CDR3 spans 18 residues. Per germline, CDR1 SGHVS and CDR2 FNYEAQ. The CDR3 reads CASSYGGQDSSYNSPLHF. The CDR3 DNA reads TGTGCCAGCAGCTACGGAGGGCAGGATAGCTCCTATAATTCACCCCTCCACTTT.

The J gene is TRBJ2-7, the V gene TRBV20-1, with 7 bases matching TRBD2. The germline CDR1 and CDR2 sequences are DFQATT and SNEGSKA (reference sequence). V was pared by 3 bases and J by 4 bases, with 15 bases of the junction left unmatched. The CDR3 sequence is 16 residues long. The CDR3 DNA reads TGCAGTGCTAGTTCGGGGGAGGGCCAGGGAATTTACGAGCAGTACTTC. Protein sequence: CSASSGEGQGIYEQYF.